The entry that follows covers one TCR beta chain sequence. The assay was immunoSEQ multiplex PCR, and TCRdb's table has in-frame clones only and misses some. The sample has approximately 190,000 clones; about 88% are singletons. The CDR3 length is 18 residues. V lost 5 bases to trimming and J lost 4 bases, with 26 bases between them. The germline V gene has CDR1 SGHAT and CDR2 FQNNGV. The data stem from a study of blood T cell repertoires in COVID-19. Study-wide context: The analysed material was cDNA or gDNA that came from T cells, B-cell-depleted T cells, or PBMCs.

Input material: peripheral blood. This receptor was taken from a woman aged 40 to 49 who had recovered from COVID-19. This sequence joins TRBV11-2 and TRBJ1-1; maybe TRBD1 (6 bases). This CDR3 is CASSPRMSPQGGGTEAFF. In DNA form, the CDR3 reads TGTGCCAGCAGCCCCCGCATGAGCCCACAGGGCGGTGGCACTGAAGCTTTCTTT.